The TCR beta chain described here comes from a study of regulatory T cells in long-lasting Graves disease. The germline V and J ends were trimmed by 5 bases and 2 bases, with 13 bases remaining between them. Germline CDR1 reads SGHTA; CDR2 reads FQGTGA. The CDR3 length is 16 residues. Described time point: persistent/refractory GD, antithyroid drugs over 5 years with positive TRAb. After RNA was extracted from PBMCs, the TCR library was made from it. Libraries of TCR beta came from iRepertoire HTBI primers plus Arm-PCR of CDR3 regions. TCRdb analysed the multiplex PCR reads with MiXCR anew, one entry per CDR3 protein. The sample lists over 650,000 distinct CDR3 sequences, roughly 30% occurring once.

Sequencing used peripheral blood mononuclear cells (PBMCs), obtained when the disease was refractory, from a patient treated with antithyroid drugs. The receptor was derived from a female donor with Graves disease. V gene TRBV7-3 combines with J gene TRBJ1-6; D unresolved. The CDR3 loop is CASSVHGPAYNSPLHF. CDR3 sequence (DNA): TGTGCCAGCAGCGTTCACGGGCCTGCCTATAATTCACCCCTCCACTTT.